This entry lists 16 T cell receptor beta chains sequenced from one sample in a study of blood T cell repertoires in COVID-19. Method: immunoSEQ multiplex PCR; TCRdb's copy keeps in-frame clones and lacks some. The sample holds approximately 250,000 clones; 80% to 95% are singletons and the top ten take approximately 2.9%. Sequenced: PBMCs or T cells enriched from blood (not recorded which). The receptors were sampled from a middle-aged man who had been exposed to COVID-19.

This chain uses TRBV11-1 with TRBJ1-1, with TRBD1 matching 10 bases. This CDR3 has 15 amino acids. V lost 5 bases and J lost 5; bases outside the gene matches: 8. Germline values: CDR1 SGHAT, CDR2 FQDESV (reference sequence). The CDR3 bases are TGTGCCAGCAGCCAAGACAGGGGGCGCAGGACTGAAGCTTTCTTT. Its protein is CASSQDRGRRTEAFF.

The chain has TRBV2 and TRBJ2-7, with 8 bases lining up with TRBD2. Germline values: CDR1 SNHLY, CDR2 FYNNEI. The CDR3 runs 14 residues. V lost 6 bases, J lost 1 base, and 5 bases stayed unmatched. CDR3 sequence (DNA): TGTGCCAGCAGAGATAGCGGGATTTCCTACGAGCAGTACTTC. Translated: CASRDSGISYEQYF.

The genes are TRBV5-4 and TRBJ2-5, with a weak D call TRBD1 (6 bases). The CDR3 has 14 residues. CDR1 and CDR2 (germline): SGHNT, YYREEE (reference sequence). V shed 4 bases and J shed 2 bases, with 12 bases lying between them. The CDR3 DNA reads as TGTGCCAGCAGCCCGGACAGCCGACAAGAGACCCAGTACTTC. Encoded protein: CASSPDSRQETQYF.

The gene calls are TRBV29-1 and TRBJ1-3; no definite D call. The V gene lost 6 bases and the J gene lost 0 bases, with 18 bases spanning the gap. The V gene's germline CDR1 is SQVTM and CDR2 ANQGSEA. CDR3 length: 16 amino acids. Here the CDR3 DNA reads TGCAGCGTGGTTCTTCAACAGCTTAACTCTGGAAACACCATATATTTT. It codes for CSVVLQQLNSGNTIYF.

This clone was seen once. The chain couples TRBV19 to TRBJ2-7; 8 bases align to TRBD2. CDR3 length: 18 residues. The V gene's germline CDR1 is LNHDA and CDR2 SQIVND (reference sequence). The V gene end was trimmed by 3 bases and the J gene end by 1 base; junction bases not matched to a gene: 14. Here the CDR3 reads CASSMASGSVLGSYEQYF. The CDR3 DNA reads TGTGCCAGTAGTATGGCCAGCGGGAGTGTGTTGGGGTCCTACGAGCAGTACTTC.

The chain has TRBV21-1 and TRBJ2-2; TRBD1 is the table's D call and was not checked against the DNA. TRBV21-1 is assigned pseudogene status. This CDR3 has 19 amino acids. CDR3 region: CASSKDGTGPFSDTGELFF. CDR3 sequence (DNA): TGTGCCAGCAGCAAAGATGGGACAGGGCCATTTTCGGACACCGGGGAGCTGTTTTTT.

The chain has TRBV13 and TRBJ2-1, with 9 bases matching TRBD2. The CDR3 length is 17 residues. Trimming took 4 bases from V and 0 from J; bases not matched to a gene: 7. CDR1 and CDR2 from the germline V gene are PRHDT and FYEKMQ (reference sequence). Here the CDR3 DNA reads TGTGCCAGCAGCTCCCATAGCGGGGGCAGCTCCTACAATGAGCAGTTCTTC. Amino acid sequence: CASSSHSGGSSYNEQFF.

The chain employs TRBV18 and TRBJ1-1; D unclear. Trimming cost V 5 bases and J 1 base, with 8 bases left between them. Germline CDR1 and CDR2: KGHSH and LQKENI. CDR3 size: 13 residues. In DNA, the CDR3 is TGTGCCAGCTCATTGTCAGGGAACACTGAAGCTTTCTTT. Its translation: CASSLSGNTEAFF.

The V call is TRBV21-1, the J call TRBJ1-2; the listed D gene, TRBD1, was not tested against the DNA. TRBV21-1 is reported as a pseudogene. This CDR3 region has 19 residues. CDR3 residues: CASSRWDRGESKSRYGYTF. The CDR3 DNA reads TGTGCCAGCAGCAGATGGGACAGGGGAGAGAGTAAGTCACGCTATGGCTACACCTTC.

The chain has TRBV18 and TRBJ2-7; 13 nucleotides match TRBD2. The trim removed 0 bases at V and 3 bases at J, leaving 8 bases unmatched. Germline V gives CDR1 KGHSH, CDR2 LQKENI. This CDR3 contains 18 residues. DNA for the CDR3: TGTGCCAGCTCACCACCTCGGTCACTAGCGGGAGGGGGCTACGAGCAGTACTTC. Amino acid sequence: CASSPPRSLAGGGYEQYF.

V gene TRBV14 combines with J gene TRBJ2-3; 8 positions match TRBD1. Germline V lookup: CDR1 SGHDN, CDR2 FVKESK. This CDR3 is built from 17 residues. V was clipped by 2 bases and J by 0 bases; unmatched bases: 7. CDR3 nucleotides: TGTGCCAGCAGCCAACGAATTACAGGGGGAAGCACAGATACGCAGTATTTT. Its protein is CASSQRITGGSTDTQYF.

The chain combines TRBV3-1 (or the pseudogene TRBV3-2) with TRBJ2-1; 13 bases align to TRBD2. The CDR3 extends over 18 amino acids. Looked up from germline, CDR1 is LGHDT and CDR2 is YNNKEL (reference sequence). Losses at the gene ends were 4 bases for V and 8 bases for J; bases not matched to a gene: 14. The CDR3 DNA reads as TGTGCCAGCAGCCCGCCGGGACTAGCGGGATTTGGTTTATATGAGCAGTTCTTC. Encoded protein: CASSPPGLAGFGLYEQFF.

The sample holds one count of this clone. The chain joins TRBV10-3 to TRBJ1-6; 8 bases fit TRBD1. This CDR3 spans 19 amino acids. With 3 bases clipped from V and 10 bases from J, the junction kept 20 bases outside the gene matches. CDR1 ENHRY and CDR2 SYGVKD come from the germline V gene. CDR3 residues: CAISESPGQGASPGSPLHF. The CDR3 nucleotides are TGTGCCATCAGTGAATCCCCCGGACAGGGAGCCAGTCCCGGATCACCCCTCCACTTT.

The genes are TRBV3-1 (or the pseudogene TRBV3-2) and TRBJ1-2; D might be TRBD1 (6 bases). CDR3 size: 14 residues. V lost 1 base and J lost 3, with 9 bases in between. Germline assignment: CDR1 LGHDT and CDR2 YNNKEL (reference sequence). The CDR3 reads CASSQARTDYGYTF. The CDR3 nucleotides are TGTGCCAGCAGCCAAGCTCGGACAGACTATGGCTACACCTTC.

The CDR3 sequence: CAWIEAGFYEQYF. CDR3 bases: TGTGCCTGGATAGAGGCGGGATTCTACGAGCAGTACTTC. The chain employs TRBV30 and TRBJ2-7, with D possibly being TRBD2 (6 bases). The V gene's germline CDR1 is GTSNPN and CDR2 SVGIG (reference sequence). V lost 4 bases and J lost 3, with 13 bases in between. The CDR3 is made up of 13 amino acids. The full variable domain, its missing parts supplied by reference TRBV30 and TRBJ2-7, is SQTIHQWPATLVQPVGSPLSLECTVEGTSNPNLYWYRQAAGRGLQLLFYSVGIGQISSEVPQNLSASRPQDRQFILSSKKLLLSDSGFYLCAWIEAGFYEQYFGPGTRLTVT.

J is TRBJ1-4 and V is TRBV3-1 (or the pseudogene TRBV3-2); 9 bases line up with TRBD1. This CDR3 has 14 residues. Germline-derived CDR1 and CDR2 are LGHDT and YNNKEL (reference sequence). Germline trimming cut 8 bases from V and 7 bases from J; bases unmatched to any gene: 8. CDR3 sequence (DNA): TGTGCCAGCGGGCCTGGGACAGGGATTGAAAAACTGTTTTTT. Translation: CASGPGTGIEKLFF.